The entry that follows covers one T cell receptor (beta chain) sequence. Its antigen is not known. Sequencing used immunoSEQ multiplex PCR; TCRdb keeps in-frame clones, though not all of them. The sample consists of about 2.4 million clones, under 95% of them appearing once. This specimen comes from a study of shared clonotypes between healthy human individuals. Findings and caveats of the study: The sharing of approximately 4.6% of naive CD4 clonotypes was seen across a handful of donors. Clonotypes shared by all four sorted-subset donors had higher generation probabilities than non-shared clonotypes.

This CDR3 has 13 amino acids. Trimming stripped 1 base from V and 3 bases from J, with 2 bases between. CDR1 and CDR2 (germline): SGDLS, YYNGEE. Sample: naive CD4+ T cells from PBMCs. Subset noted: CD45RA+ positively selected. The rearrangement links TRBV9 to TRBJ2-6; D unclear. This TCR came from a man aged 18 to 30 in good health. Some clones in this sample may be carry-over from other donors' samples. CDR3 in amino acids: CASSVFGANVLTF. The DNA for the CDR3 is TGTGCCAGCAGCGTATTTGGGGCCAACGTCCTGACTTTC.